The present T cell receptor (beta chain) was sequenced within a study of shared clonotypes between healthy human individuals. Here immunoSEQ multiplex PCR was the method, and the copy in TCRdb shows in-frame clones only, minus some. Of under 1 million clones listed, 80% to 95% are singletons. V gave up 0 bases and J gave up 7 bases; unmatched junction bases: 12. The CDR3 contains 17 residues. Germline V gene lookup returns CDR1 KGHSH and CDR2 LQKENI. Terminally differentiated effector memory CD45RA+ cells were left out of the naive CD8 fraction, which was CD45RO-negative and positively selected for CCR7.

This clonotype was sampled from a man aged 25-45 years in good health. The chain recombines TRBV18 with TRBJ2-1; 7 nucleotides align to TRBD2. The sequenced material came from naive CD8+ T cells sorted from blood. The CDR3 region is CASSPPVFQREGNEQFF. The CDR3 DNA reads TGTGCCAGCTCACCACCGGTATTTCAAAGGGAGGGAAATGAGCAGTTCTTC.